This TCR beta chain came from a study of control samples from healthy donors and cancer patients. V was pared by 2 bases and J by 2 bases, with 12 bases between. The germline gives CDR1 SGHTA, CDR2 FQGNSA. This CDR3 comprises 15 residues. Assay used: immunoSEQ multiplex PCR; TCRdb lists only in-frame clones, some missing. The sample comprises some 150,000 clones, about 93% of which are singletons, and about 4% rests with the top ten. The rearrangement uses TRBV7-2 and TRBJ1-2; D possibly corresponds to TRBD1 (6 bases). This TCR came from a woman in her sixties or seventies in good health. The sample was blood. The CDR3 sequence is CASSLSKGQNYGYTF. CDR3 nucleotides: TGTGCCAGCAGCTTATCTAAGGGACAAAACTATGGCTACACCTTC. The full variable domain, in which reference TRBV7-2 and TRBJ1-2 provide the parts outside the CDR3, is GAGVSQSPSNKVTEKGKDVELRCDPISGHTALYWYRQSLGQGLEFLIYFQGNSAPDKSGLPSDRFSAERTGGSVSTLTIQRTQQEDSAVYLCASSLSKGQNYGYTFGSGTRLTVV.